A selection of T cell receptor beta chains follows, all from one sample in a study of blood T cell repertoires in COVID-19. Clones were read by immunoSEQ multiplex PCR, and TCRdb kept only the in-frame ones, dropping some. The table has about 220,000 clones, about 85% seen once. The sequencing sample was made of PBMCs or T cells enriched from blood (not recorded which). The receptors stem from a woman aged 25 to 39 who had recovered from COVID-19. Each CDR3 is given with its conserved first and last residue. Each record gives: D gene, J gene, V gene, CDR3 length, CDR3 DNA, CDR3 protein. A D gene is named only where the DNA matches it firmly.

>-|TRBJ1-4|TRBV6-5|15
TGTGCCAGCAGTTATGGTCCTAGACCTAGTGAAAAACTGTTTTTT
CASSYGPRPSEKLFF
>TRBD1|TRBJ1-5|TRBV4-1|16
TGCGCCAGCAGCCAGCCGGGACAGGGGACCAATCAGCCCCAGCATTTT
CASSQPGQGTNQPQHF
>TRBD1|TRBJ2-3|TRBV7-8|15
TGTGCCAGCAGCCCCGGACAGGGCCCCACAGATACGCAGTATTTT
CASSPGQGPTDTQYF
>TRBD2|TRBJ2-3|TRBV7-3|14
TGTGCCAGCAGCGCTACGCGGGGGTTAAATACGCAGTATTTT
CASSATRGLNTQYF
>TRBD2|TRBJ2-1|TRBV4-2|18
TGTGCCAGCAGCCAAAGACGGCTAGCGGGGGGGCCTTACAATGAGCAGTTCTTC
CASSQRRLAGGPYNEQFF
>-|TRBJ2-2|TRBV29-1|15
TGCAGCGTTCAAACAGGTTCCGGCAACACCGGGGAGCTGTTTTTT
CSVQTGSGNTGELFF
>-|TRBJ1-2|TRBV6-5|14
TGTGCCAGCAGTTACTCGCGCAGGGCGGGAGGCTACACCTTC
CASSYSRRAGGYTF
>TRBD2|TRBJ2-5|TRBV3-1/TRBV3-2|16
TGTGCCAGCAGCCAAACAGCGGGGGGGCCAGGGGAGACCCAGTACTTC
CASSQTAGGPGETQYF
>TRBD1|TRBJ1-6|TRBV4-1|12
TGCGCCAGCAGCCTCCGACAGGGGACCCTCCACTTT
CASSLRQGTLHF
>TRBD1|TRBJ1-2|TRBV6-5|13
TGTGCCAGCAGTTACGTCCAGGGGGTTGGCTACACCTTC
CASSYVQGVGYTF
>-|TRBJ2-7|TRBV4-2|16
TGTGCCAGCAGCCAAGATCGTTGGACATCTACCTACGAGCAGTACTTC
CASSQDRWTSTYEQYF